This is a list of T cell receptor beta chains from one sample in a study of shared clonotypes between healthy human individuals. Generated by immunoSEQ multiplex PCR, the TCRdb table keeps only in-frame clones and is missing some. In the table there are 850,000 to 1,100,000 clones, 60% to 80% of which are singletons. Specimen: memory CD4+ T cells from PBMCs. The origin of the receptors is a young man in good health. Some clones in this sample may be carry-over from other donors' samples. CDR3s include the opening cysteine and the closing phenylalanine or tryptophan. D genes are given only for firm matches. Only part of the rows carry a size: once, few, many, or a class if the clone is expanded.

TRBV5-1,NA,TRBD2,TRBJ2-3,TGCGCCAGCAGCTTGATGACTAGCGGCCGCACAGATACGCAGTATTTT,CASSLMTSGRTDTQYF
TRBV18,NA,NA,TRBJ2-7,TGTGCCAGCTCACCACCGGAGAACTACGAGCAGTACTTC,CASSPPENYEQYF
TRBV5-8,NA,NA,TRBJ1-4,TGTGCCAGCAGCGGATACGTCGGGTATAATGAAAAACTGTTTTTT,CASSGYVGYNEKLFF
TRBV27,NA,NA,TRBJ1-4,TGTGCCAGCAGTTTGGTCCGGGAGCCTAATGAAAAACTGTTTTTT,CASSLVREPNEKLFF
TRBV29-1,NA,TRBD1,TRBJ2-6,TGCAGCGCCCGACAGGGATCTGGGGCCAACGTCCTGACTTTC,CSARQGSGANVLTF
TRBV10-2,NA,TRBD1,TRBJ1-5,TGCGCCACCTCGACAGGGGGAAGCAATCAGCCCCAGCATTTT,CATSTGGSNQPQHF
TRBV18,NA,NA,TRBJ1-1,TGTGCCAGCTCACCAGTATCACAGTCGGGCACTGAAGCTTTCTTT,CASSPVSQSGTEAFF
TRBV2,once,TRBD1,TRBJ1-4,TGTGCCAGCCGTGACGGGACAGGGGTCGAAAAACTGTTTTTT,CASRDGTGVEKLFF
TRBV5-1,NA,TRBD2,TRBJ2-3,TGCGCCAGCAGCGAAGAGCCGGGACTAGGCTCAGATACGCAGTATTTT,CASSEEPGLGSDTQYF
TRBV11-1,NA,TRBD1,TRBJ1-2,TGTGCCAGCAGCTTGTTACAGGGGGCGCAAGGCTACACCTTC,CASSLLQGAQGYTF
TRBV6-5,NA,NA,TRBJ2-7,TGTGCCAGCAAACTTGACCGGGGACCCTACGAGCAGTACTTC,CASKLDRGPYEQYF
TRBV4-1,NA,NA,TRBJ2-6,TGCGCCAGCAGCCAGCAGTGGGCCTCCACTGGGGCCAACGTCCTGACTTTC,CASSQQWASTGANVLTF
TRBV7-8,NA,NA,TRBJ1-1,TGTGCCAGCAGCGTCCCGGGACACCTTGAAGCTTTCTTT,CASSVPGHLEAFF
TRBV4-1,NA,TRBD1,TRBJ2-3,TGCGCCAGCAGCCAAGATTCGGGCAGGGGGAGAAATACGCAGTATTTT,CASSQDSGRGRNTQYF
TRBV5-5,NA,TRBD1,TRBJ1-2,TGTGCCAGCAGCGAAGGGACAGGGGGACTTGGCTACACCTTC,CASSEGTGGLGYTF
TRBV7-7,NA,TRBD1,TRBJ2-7,TGTGCCAGCAGCTTAGCCGGGACAGGGGGGTACGAGCAGTACTTC,CASSLAGTGGYEQYF
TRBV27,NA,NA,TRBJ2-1,TGTGCCAGCAGTTCGCGTCGGGAGTACGGTGAGCAGTTCTTC,CASSSRREYGEQFF
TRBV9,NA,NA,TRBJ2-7,TGTGCCAGCAGCTCCTACGGCCTGTCCTACGAGCAGTACTTC,CASSSYGLSYEQYF
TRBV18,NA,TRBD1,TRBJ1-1,TGTGCCAGCTCACCGGCGACAGGGGTGAACACTGAAGCTTTCTTT,CASSPATGVNTEAFF